The present T cell receptor (beta chain) was sequenced within a study of low-dose radiotherapy and immunotherapy resistance in tumors. Study at large: Every two weeks patients got nivolumab 240 mg flat dose, plus ipilimumab 1 mg/kg every six weeks, intravenously. Alpha and beta chains were covered, as first-strand cDNA relied on TRAV- and TRBV-specific primers.

Using a constant-region primer together with a V-primer adapter, TCRs were subjected to roughly 20 PCR cycles of amplification. TCRdb reprocessed the reads via MiXCR and lists one record per CDR3 protein. The profile shows about 50,000 distinct CDR3 sequences, roughly 12% of them singletons. This clonotype was seen many times. Trimming pared 3 bases from V and 0 bases from J, leaving 6 bases between. Germline-derived CDR1 and CDR2 are DFQATT and SNEGSKA (reference sequence). This CDR3 region has 13 residues. As to time point: before trial treatment. It was nivolumab, ipilimumab, aspirin, low-dose cyclophosphamide and low-dose radiotherapy that donors received. Enrollment required an advanced solid tumor negative for tumor-infiltrating lymphocytes.

The sequencing used PBMCs, collected before treatment. The clonotype originates from a female donor with ovarian cancer. The rearrangement links TRBV20-1 to TRBJ2-1; D gene unclear. CDR3 in amino acids: CSASWGSYNEQFF. DNA for the CDR3: TGCAGTGCTAGCTGGGGCTCCTACAATGAGCAGTTCTTC.